This T cell receptor (beta chain) was obtained from a study of cytomegalovirus exposure and HLA in healthy donors. Study-wide findings and caveats: Evidence from a later analysis indicated that most CMV-associated TCR beta chains looked HLA-restricted. HLA alleles showed associations with approximately 15,000 TCR beta sequences in a later analysis, at a 0.05 false discovery rate. In a later analysis, a missense DCLRE1C variant was linked to TCR beta V- and J-gene trimming. Later analysis indicated greater clonal expansion among HLA-associated TCR beta chains than among equally common other chains.

To note about this clone: The target antigen is unknown.

The CDR3 runs 14 residues. Trimming at V came to 3 bases and at J to 2 bases, leaving 2 bases not matched to a gene. The germline CDR1 and CDR2 sequences are SGHTA and FQGNSA. PCR used 60 Vbeta primers and 13 Jbeta primers. The method was immunoSEQ multiplex PCR; TCRdb's version includes in-frame clones alone and lacks a portion of them. The sample has about 60,000 clones; about 87% are singletons. This receptor was identified in a man aged 18 to 30 in good health and CMV-seronegative. The sequenced sample was PBMCs. The genes are TRBV7-2 and TRBJ2-7, with 9 bases aligning to TRBD2. The chain's CDR3 is CASSFSGGAYEQYF. The CDR3 nucleotides are TGTGCCAGCAGCTTTAGCGGGGGTGCCTACGAGCAGTACTTC.